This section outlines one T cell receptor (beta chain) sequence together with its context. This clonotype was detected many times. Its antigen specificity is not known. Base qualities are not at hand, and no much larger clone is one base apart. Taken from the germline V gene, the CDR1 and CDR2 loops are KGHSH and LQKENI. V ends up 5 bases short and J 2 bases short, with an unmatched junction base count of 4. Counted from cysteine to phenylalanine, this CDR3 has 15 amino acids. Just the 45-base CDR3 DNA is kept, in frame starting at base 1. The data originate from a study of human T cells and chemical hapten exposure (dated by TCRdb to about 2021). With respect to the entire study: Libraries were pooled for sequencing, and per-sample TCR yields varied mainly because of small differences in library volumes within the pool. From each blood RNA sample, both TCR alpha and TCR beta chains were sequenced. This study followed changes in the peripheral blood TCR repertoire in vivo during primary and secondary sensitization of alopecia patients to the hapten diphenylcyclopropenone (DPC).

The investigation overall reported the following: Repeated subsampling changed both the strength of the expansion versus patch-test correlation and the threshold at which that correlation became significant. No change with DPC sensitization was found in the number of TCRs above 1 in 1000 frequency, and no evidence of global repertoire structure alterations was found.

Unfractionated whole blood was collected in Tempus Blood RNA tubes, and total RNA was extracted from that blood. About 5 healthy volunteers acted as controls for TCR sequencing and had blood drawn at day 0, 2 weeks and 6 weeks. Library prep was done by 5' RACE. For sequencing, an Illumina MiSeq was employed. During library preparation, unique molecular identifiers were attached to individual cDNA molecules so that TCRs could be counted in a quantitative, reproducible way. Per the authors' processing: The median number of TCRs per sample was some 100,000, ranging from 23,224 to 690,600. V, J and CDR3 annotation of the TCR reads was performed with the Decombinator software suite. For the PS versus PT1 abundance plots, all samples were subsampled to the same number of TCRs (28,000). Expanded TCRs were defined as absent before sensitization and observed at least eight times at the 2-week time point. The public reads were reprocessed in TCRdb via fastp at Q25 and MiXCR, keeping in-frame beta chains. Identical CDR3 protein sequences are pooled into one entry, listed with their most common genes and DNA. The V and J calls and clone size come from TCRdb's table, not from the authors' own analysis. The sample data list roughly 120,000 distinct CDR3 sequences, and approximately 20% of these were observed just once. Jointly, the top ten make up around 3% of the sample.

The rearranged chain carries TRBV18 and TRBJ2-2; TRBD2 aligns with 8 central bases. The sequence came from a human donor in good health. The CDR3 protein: CASSASGSNTGELFF. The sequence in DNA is TGTGCCAGCTCAGCCAGCGGGAGTAACACCGGGGAGCTGTTTTTT.